This TCR beta chain was retrieved from a study of blood T cell repertoires in COVID-19. Sequenced by immunoSEQ multiplex PCR; TCRdb stores in-frame clones only, minus some. This table has some 320,000 clones, approximately 91% appearing once. This sequence was found in a woman in her 30s who had been exposed to COVID-19. What was sequenced was PBMCs or T cells enriched from blood (not recorded which).

The CDR3 reads CASSLQVNQPQHF. In DNA, the CDR3 is TGTGCCAGCAGTCTACAGGTCAATCAGCCCCAGCATTTT. This chain connects TRBV3-1 (or the pseudogene TRBV3-2) to TRBJ1-5; the D gene is possibly TRBD1 (5 bases). Germline assignment: CDR1 LGHDT and CDR2 YNNKEL (reference sequence). Trimming took 6 bases from V and 3 from J, leaving 9 bases between them. CDR3 size: 13 residues.